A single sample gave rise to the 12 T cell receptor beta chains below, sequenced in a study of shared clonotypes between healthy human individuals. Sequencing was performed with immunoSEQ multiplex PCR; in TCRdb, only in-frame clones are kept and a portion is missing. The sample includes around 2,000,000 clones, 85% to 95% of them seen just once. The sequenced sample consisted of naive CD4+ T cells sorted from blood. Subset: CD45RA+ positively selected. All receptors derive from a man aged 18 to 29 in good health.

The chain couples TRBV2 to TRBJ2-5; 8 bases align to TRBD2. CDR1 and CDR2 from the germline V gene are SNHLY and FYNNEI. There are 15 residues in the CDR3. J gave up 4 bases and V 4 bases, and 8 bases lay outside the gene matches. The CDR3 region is CASSASGSSGETQYF. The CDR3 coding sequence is TGTGCCAGCAGTGCCAGCGGGAGTTCGGGAGAGACCCAGTACTTC.

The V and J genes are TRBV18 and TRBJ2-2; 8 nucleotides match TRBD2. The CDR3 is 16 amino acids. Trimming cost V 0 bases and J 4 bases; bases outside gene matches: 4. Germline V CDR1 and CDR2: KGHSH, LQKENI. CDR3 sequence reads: CASSPPGLALTGELFF. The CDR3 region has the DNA TGTGCCAGCTCACCACCCGGACTAGCCCTCACCGGGGAGCTGTTTTTT.

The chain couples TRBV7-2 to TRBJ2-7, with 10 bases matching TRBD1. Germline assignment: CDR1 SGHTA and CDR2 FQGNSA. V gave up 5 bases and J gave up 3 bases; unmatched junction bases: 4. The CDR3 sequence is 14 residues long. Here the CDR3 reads CASSVRDRGYEQYF. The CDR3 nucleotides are TGTGCCAGCAGCGTCCGGGACAGGGGCTACGAGCAGTACTTC. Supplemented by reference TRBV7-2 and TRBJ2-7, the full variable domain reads GAGVSQSPSNKVTEKGKDVELRCDPISGHTALYWYRQSLGQGLEFLIYFQGNSAPDKSGLPSDRFSAERTGGSVSTLTIQRTQQEDSAVYLCASSVRDRGYEQYFGPGTRLTVT.

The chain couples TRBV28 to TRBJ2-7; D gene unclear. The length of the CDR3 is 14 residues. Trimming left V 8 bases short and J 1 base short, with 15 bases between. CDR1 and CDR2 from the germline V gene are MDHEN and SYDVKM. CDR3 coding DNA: TGTGCCAGCGTGTCGGACCGGGCATCCTACGAGCAGTACTTC. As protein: CASVSDRASYEQYF.

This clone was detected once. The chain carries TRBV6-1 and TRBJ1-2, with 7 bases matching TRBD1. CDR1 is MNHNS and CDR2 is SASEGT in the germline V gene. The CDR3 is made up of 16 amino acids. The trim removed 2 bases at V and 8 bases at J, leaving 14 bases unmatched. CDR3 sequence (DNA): TGTGCCAGCAGTGAAAACTTTCGGGACAGTTCACCGGGCTACACCTTC. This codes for CASSENFRDSSPGYTF.

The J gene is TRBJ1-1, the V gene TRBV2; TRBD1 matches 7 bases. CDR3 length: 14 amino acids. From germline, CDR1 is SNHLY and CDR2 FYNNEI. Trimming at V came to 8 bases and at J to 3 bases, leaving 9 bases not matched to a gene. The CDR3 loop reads CASQGDRAYTEAFF. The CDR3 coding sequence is TGTGCCAGCCAAGGAGACAGGGCATACACTGAAGCTTTCTTT.

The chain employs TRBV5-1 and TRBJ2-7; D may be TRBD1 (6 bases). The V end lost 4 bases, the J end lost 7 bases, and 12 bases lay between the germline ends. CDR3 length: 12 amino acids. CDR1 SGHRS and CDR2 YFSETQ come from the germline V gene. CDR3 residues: CASSPLGGEQYF. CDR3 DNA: TGCGCCAGCAGCCCCCTAGGGGGTGAGCAGTACTTC.

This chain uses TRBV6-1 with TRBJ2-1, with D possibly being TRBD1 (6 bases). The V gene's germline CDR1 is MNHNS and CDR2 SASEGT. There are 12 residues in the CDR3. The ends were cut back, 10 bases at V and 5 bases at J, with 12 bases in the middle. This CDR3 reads CATQDSHNEQFF. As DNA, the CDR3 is TGTGCCACCCAGGACAGTCACAATGAGCAGTTCTTC.

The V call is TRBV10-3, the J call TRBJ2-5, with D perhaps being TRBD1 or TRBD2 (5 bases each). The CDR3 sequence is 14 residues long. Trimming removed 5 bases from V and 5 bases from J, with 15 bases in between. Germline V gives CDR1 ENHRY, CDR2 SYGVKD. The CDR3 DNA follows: TGTGCCATCAGTCGGACACCCACGGGGGAGACCCAGTACTTC. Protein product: CAISRTPTGETQYF.

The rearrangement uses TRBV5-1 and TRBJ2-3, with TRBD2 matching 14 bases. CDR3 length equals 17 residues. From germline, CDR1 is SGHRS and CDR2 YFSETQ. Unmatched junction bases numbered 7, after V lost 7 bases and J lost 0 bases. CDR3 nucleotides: TGCGCCAGCCACCCGACTAGCGGGGGGGGGAGCACAGATACGCAGTATTTT. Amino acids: CASHPTSGGGSTDTQYF.

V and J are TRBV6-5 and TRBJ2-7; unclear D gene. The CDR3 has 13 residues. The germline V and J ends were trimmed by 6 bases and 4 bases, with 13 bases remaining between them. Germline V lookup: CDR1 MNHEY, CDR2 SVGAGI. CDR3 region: CASSSPGLYEQYF. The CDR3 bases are TGTGCCAGCAGCTCCCCAGGCTTGTACGAGCAGTACTTC.

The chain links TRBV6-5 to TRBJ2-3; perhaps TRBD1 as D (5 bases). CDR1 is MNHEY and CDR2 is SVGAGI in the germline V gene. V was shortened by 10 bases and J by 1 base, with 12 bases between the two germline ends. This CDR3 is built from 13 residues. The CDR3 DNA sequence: TGTGCCACCCTAAAAGGGGGCACAGATACGCAGTATTTT. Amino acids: CATLKGGTDTQYF.